This T cell receptor beta chain was sequenced for a study of cytomegalovirus exposure and HLA in healthy donors (dated by TCRdb to the late 2010s). Study-level background: An earlier analysis of 550 to 700 of the donors reported roughly 270 Gb of sequence data and some 120 million unique TCR beta sequences from some 180 million T cells. An early release that covered 640 HLA-typed donors contained around 300 gigabases of sequencing data and about 93 million unique TCR sequences. The genetic ancestry cluster associated with self-reported Caucasian donors included 81% of the 398 genotyped donors. The study aimed to test whether cataloging public T cell receptors could reveal signatures of past pathogen exposure. The study profiled the T cell repertoires of 666 subjects by immunosequencing and related them to cytomegalovirus serostatus. Along with the roughly 700-subject first cohort, a separate validation cohort of over a hundred different subjects was used. To predict cytomegalovirus infection status, the study brought together high-throughput TCR immunosequencing, statistical association of individual TCRs with disease status, and machine learning. To study patterns of TCR occurrence, a later analysis re-analyzed previously published TCR beta repertoires from 650 to 750 donors and added high-resolution HLA genotyping. In the later analysis, no new phenotypic data were used to find candidate immune exposures; instead, reliance was placed on TCR beta sequences and their occurrence across donors. An earlier analysis of around 540 of the donors applied high-throughput TCR beta sequencing to assess whether each TCR beta V gene segment acted as functional or pseudogenic. Donor age, sex, ethnicity and CMV serostatus were compiled alongside the repertoire data. A later genetic analysis used genome-wide SNP genotypes for about 65% of the roughly 700 donors, treating that subset as a discovery cohort. Every discovery cohort repertoire had been produced on one sequencing platform. HLA typing included class I and class II loci at four-digit resolution. Typing coverage varied by locus: about 620-640 donors for A, B, C, DRB1 and DQB1; roughly 560 for DQA1; more than 600 for DPA1; more than 450 for DPB1. Because of strong linkage in the cohort, roughly five DR-DQ haplotypes were treated as single units for association and clustering. On average, around 240,000 unique TCR beta nucleotide sequences were sequenced per donor among 398 genotyped donors of the cohort, with approximately 18% of those sequences being non-productive. The study at large found these results: At a false discovery rate of 0.05, a later analysis linked around 15,000 TCR beta sequences to specific HLA alleles. A further reported finding was that TCR beta sequences accurately predicted the HLA-A and HLA-B alleles for most subjects in the first cohort. According to the authors, the approach could potentially be generalized to other disease states and immunological phenotypes. A cluster of highly shared sequence variants was judged likely to be a technical artifact of the sequencing pipeline. The classifier was reported to diagnose cytomegalovirus status with high specificity and sensitivity in both the original cohort and the validation cohort. Presence/absence analyses assumed roughly uniform sequencing depth across donors, an assumption that may not hold. A few of the identified cytomegalovirus-associated TCR beta chains were confirmed in vitro to be specific for cytomegalovirus antigens. An association between a missense DCLRE1C variant and V-gene and J-gene trimming of TCR beta chains was found in a later genetic analysis and replicated in an independent cohort. Correlated functional status among segregating V segments might be attributable to linkage disequilibrium, but an unknown experimental factor could not be ruled out. According to a later genetic analysis, donors in an Asian-associated ancestry cluster had fewer N-insertions in productive TCRs than the roughly 660-donor mean. In this cohort, only TCR beta chains were sequenced, and detectable features were limited by the absence of alpha or paired-chain data. According to a later analysis, most CMV-associated TCR beta chains appeared to be HLA-restricted, and the HLA associations seemed to be driven largely by CMV exposure. Because counts were too low, 15 to 20 rarely observed V segments, including chromosome 9 orphons, were excluded from the earlier analysis of some 590 of the donors. In a later analysis, the rate of TCR association differed among HLA loci, with DRB1 alleles having the most associated TCRs and HLA-C alleles having the fewest. An earlier analysis of some 560 of the donors showed that most TCR beta V segments appeared in productive rearrangements either about 87% or about 30% of the time, which broadly matched IMGT annotations. In a later analysis, HLA-associated TCR beta chains showed more clonal expansion and lower generation probabilities than non-associated chains that were equally common. Assigning TCR associations to individual alleles was difficult when HLA alleles, especially DR and DQ, strongly co-occurred. Most TCR sequences were seen in very few donors, while some public TCRs were found in many individuals. HLA typing was unavailable for some donors at each locus, so association tests used only the typed subset. For the cohort, immune exposure information was limited to CMV serostatus. In the study, about 150 TCR beta chains were listed as associated with cytomegalovirus. In a later analysis, several top co-occurrence clusters were reported to appear linked to parvovirus B19, influenza, CMV and Epstein-Barr virus. Some IMGT-functional V segments, including TRBV6-2 and TRBV6-3, could not be told apart with the 87-base-pair reads, so those segments were excluded.

Receptors were amplified or captured by the immunoSEQ multiplex PCR assay. A mixture of 60 forward primers for TCR Vbeta segments and 13 reverse primers for TCR Jbeta segments was used in the multiplex PCR. Amplification of the CDR3 region of rearranged TCR beta genes was performed with a multiplex PCR assay on genomic DNA. Amplified TCR beta libraries were sequenced as 87-base-pair reads on the Illumina HiSeq System. The authors' analysis ran thus. A later analysis counted about 82 million unique TCR beta chains across the 550 to 800 repertoires, and around 12 million of these chains were shared by at least two donors. A nearest-neighbor algorithm error-corrected the raw reads and collapsed the reads into unique sequences, merging closely related sequences to remove PCR and sequencing errors. Alignment of CDR3 sequences to IMGT reference sequences was used to assign V, D and J gene segments. Each retained sequence needed at least a six-nucleotide match to both a V gene segment and a J gene segment. Rearrangements were classified as productive when the CDR3 lacked stop codons and remained in frame with V and J, and all other rearrangements were classified as non-productive. Following IMGT convention, CDR3 was defined as the stretch from the second conserved V-encoded cysteine up to the conserved J-encoded phenylalanine. In an earlier analysis of around 600 of the donors, sequences lacking an unambiguous match to a single V gene segment were excluded. An earlier analysis of over 450 of the donors classified V segments as functional when productive rearrangements were above 56.7% and as segregating when the standard deviation between donors was above 5%. A statistical classification framework was developed to diagnose cytomegalovirus status using the catalog of TCR beta chain sequences. V and J gene assignment, in a later analysis, came from comparing TCR nucleotide sequences with IMGT/GENE-DB human TR gene sequences. The TCRdist pipeline was used in a later analysis to assign CDR3 sequences and most-parsimonious VDJ recombination scenarios. In a later analysis, every TCR beta chain was defined by the combination of its CDR3 amino acid sequence and its V-gene family, and reads without a unique V-gene family were dropped. A later analysis removed several hundred highly shared, low-generation-probability nucleotide sequences to deal with suspected cross-contamination and a sequencing artifact. In a later analysis, a clonal expansion index for each public chain was calculated from normalized within-repertoire ranks of inferred template counts. A later analysis computed generation probabilities with a VDJ recombination model fitted to out-of-frame rearrangements, and checked the results against IGoR. In a later analysis, TCR-TCR, TCR-HLA and TCR-CMV co-occurrence was scored with hypergeometric tests, and a repertoire-size bias correction was applied to TCR pairs. A later analysis estimated false discovery rates by permuting HLA or CMV assignments 20 times. In a later analysis, co-occurring TCRs were grouped using DBSCAN, and TCRdist sequence similarity was added for clustering within HLA-allele-positive subsets. Repertoires with fewer than 30,000 or more than 120,000 public chains, plus five repertoires with anomalous nucleotide sharing, were excluded from co-occurrence clustering. TCRdb re-hosts the immuneACCESS table, in-frame sequences only. Its copies lack some clones; in the studies checked, an unresolved V gene accounts for under half of them, and the cause for the rest is not known. That table is the source of V, J and clone size, and D and trimming were worked out from the DNA. This sample has 150,000 to 200,000 clones in its table, and 65% to 85% of those were observed once. 6% to 7.5% of the sample is in the top ten clones.

CDR1 and CDR2 are drawn from the germline V gene: SGHRS, YFSETQ. The CDR3, from cysteine to phenylalanine, totals 15 residues. The entry retains the CDR3 DNA only, 45 bases that are in frame from base 1. A distance of 18 bases separates the germline ends of V and J, which lose 4 bases and 5 bases respectively. The sample holds a few counts of this clone. What antigen it recognizes has not been identified. No per-base quality is available; no much larger clone lies one base away. In total, 600 or so healthy bone marrow donors made up the cohort. All cohort members were sampled while nominally healthy, although unrecorded immune exposures were likely present. The donor was CMV seropositive and belonged to the group of 250 to 300 seropositive cohort members. Each donor provided a peripheral blood sample, and peripheral blood mononuclear cells were used for TCR beta sequencing. The Qiagen DNeasy Blood Extraction Kit was used to extract genomic DNA from the blood cell samples.

The chain links TRBV5-1 with TRBJ2-5; TRBD1 could be the D gene, as 6 bases match. Specimen: PBMCs. The sequence was collected from a man in his forties or fifties in good health and CMV-seropositive. The nucleotide sequence reads TGCGCCAGCAGCCCCCTGACAGGTCCCCAGGAGACCCAGTACTTC. The encoded protein is CASSPLTGPQETQYF.